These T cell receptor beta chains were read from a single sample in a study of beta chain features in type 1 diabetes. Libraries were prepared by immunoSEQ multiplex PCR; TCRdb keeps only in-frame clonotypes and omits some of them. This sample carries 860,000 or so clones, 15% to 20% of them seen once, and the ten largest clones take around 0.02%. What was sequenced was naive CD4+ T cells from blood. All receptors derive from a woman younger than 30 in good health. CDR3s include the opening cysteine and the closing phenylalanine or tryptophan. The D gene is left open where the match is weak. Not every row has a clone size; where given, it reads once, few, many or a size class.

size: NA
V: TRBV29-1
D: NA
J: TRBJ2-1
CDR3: CSARSASYNEQFF
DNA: TGCAGCGCCCGGTCCGCATCTTACAATGAGCAGTTCTTC

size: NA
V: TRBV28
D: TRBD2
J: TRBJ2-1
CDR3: CASSLPGREGTNEQFF
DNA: TGTGCCAGCAGTTTACCAGGGCGGGAGGGCACAAATGAGCAGTTCTTC

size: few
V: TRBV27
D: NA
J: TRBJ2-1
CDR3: CASSLSRLSNEQFF
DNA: TGTGCCAGCAGTTTATCTCGTCTCTCCAATGAGCAGTTCTTC

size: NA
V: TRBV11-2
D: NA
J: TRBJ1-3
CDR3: CASSLDNPGLGNTIYF
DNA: TGTGCCAGCAGCTTAGATAATCCAGGGCTTGGAAACACCATATATTTT

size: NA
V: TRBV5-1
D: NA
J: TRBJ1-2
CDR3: CASSENDYGYTF
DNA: TGCGCCAGCAGTGAGAATGACTATGGCTACACCTTC

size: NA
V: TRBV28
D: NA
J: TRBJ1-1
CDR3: CASRDTTGEAFF
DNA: TGTGCCAGCAGAGACACTACAGGTGAAGCTTTCTTT

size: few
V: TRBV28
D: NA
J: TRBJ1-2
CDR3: CASSPASEGNYGYTF
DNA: TGTGCCAGCAGTCCTGCCTCGGAGGGCAACTATGGCTACACCTTC

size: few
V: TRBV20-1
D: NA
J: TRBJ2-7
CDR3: CSARGFYEQYF
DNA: TGCAGTGCTAGAGGGTTTTACGAGCAGTACTTC

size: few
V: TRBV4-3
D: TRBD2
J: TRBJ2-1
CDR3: CASSQDHRGGRAFNEQFF
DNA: TGCGCCAGCAGCCAAGATCACCGAGGCGGGAGGGCATTCAATGAGCAGTTCTTC

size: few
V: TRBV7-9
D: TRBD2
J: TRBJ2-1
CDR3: CASSRTKTSRTYNEQFF
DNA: TGTGCCAGCAGCCGAACTAAGACTAGCCGAACTTACAATGAGCAGTTCTTC

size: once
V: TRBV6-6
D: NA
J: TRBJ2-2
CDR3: CASSRLGELFF
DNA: TGTGCCAGCAGCCGCCTAGGGGAGCTGTTTTTT

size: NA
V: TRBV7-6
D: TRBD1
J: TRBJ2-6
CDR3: CASSLIPGTGNSGANVLTF
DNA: TGTGCCAGCAGCTTAATTCCTGGGACAGGGAACTCTGGGGCCAACGTCCTGACTTTC

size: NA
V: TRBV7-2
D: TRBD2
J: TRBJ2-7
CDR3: CASSLVGGRAYEQYF
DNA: TGTGCCAGCAGCTTAGTTGGCGGGAGGGCCTACGAGCAGTACTTC

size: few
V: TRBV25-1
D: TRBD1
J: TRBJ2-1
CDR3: CASSPGTGANEQFF
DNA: TGTGCCAGCAGTCCCGGGACAGGGGCCAATGAGCAGTTCTTC

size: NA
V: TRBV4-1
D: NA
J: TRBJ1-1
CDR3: CASSPLGLMNTEAFF
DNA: TGCGCCAGCAGCCCCCTTGGACTCATGAACACTGAAGCTTTCTTT

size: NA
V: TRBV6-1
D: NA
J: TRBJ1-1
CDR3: CASSEWEAFF
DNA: TGTGCCAGCAGTGAATGGGAAGCTTTCTTT

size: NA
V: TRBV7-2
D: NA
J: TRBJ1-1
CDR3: CASSLDREAFF
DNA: TGTGCCAGCAGCTTAGATAGGGAAGCTTTCTTT

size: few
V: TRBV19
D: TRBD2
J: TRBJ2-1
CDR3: CASSKQGLVASNEQFF
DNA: TGTGCCAGTAGTAAACAAGGACTAGTCGCAAGCAATGAGCAGTTCTTC

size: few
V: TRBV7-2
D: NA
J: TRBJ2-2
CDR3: CASSPNTGELFF
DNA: TGTGCCAGCAGCCCTAACACCGGGGAGCTGTTTTTT

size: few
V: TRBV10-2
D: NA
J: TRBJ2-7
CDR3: CASRAQIYEQYF
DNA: TGCGCCAGCAGGGCACAGATCTACGAGCAGTACTTC

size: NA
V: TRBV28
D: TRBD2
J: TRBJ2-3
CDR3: CASSSTSGSPNTQYF
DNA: TGTGCCAGCAGTTCGACTAGCGGGAGTCCGAATACGCAGTATTTT

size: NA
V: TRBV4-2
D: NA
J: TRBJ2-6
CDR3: CASSQGSAGANVLTF
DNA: TGTGCCAGCAGCCAAGGTTCCGCTGGGGCCAACGTCCTGACTTTC

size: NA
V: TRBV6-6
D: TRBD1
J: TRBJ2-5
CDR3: CASSPWTGGWETQYF
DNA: TGTGCCAGCAGTCCCTGGACAGGCGGTTGGGAGACCCAGTACTTC

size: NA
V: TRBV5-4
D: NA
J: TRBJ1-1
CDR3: CASSIYDRNVNTEAFF
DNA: TGTGCCAGCAGCATCTATGACAGGAATGTGAACACTGAAGCTTTCTTT

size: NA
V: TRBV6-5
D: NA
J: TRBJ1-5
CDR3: CASRRGSTQPQHF
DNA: TGTGCCAGCAGAAGGGGTAGTACGCAGCCCCAGCATTTT

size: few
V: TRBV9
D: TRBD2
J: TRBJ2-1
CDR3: CASSVAGSGGYNEQFF
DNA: TGTGCCAGCAGCGTAGCTGGGAGCGGGGGCTACAATGAGCAGTTCTTC

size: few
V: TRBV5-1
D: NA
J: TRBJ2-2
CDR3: CASSSSSAGELFF
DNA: TGCGCCAGCAGCTCGTCTAGCGCCGGGGAGCTGTTTTTT

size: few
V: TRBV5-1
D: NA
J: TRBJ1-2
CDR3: CASSDGTWGYTF
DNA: TGCGCCAGCAGCGACGGAACGTGGGGCTACACCTTC

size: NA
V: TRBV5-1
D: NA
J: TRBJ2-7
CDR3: CASSLPGEALEQYF
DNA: TGCGCCAGCAGTCTCCCTGGCGAAGCTCTCGAGCAGTACTTC

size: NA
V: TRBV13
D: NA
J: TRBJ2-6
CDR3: CASSLVGPTRLSGANVLTF
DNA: TGTGCCAGCAGCTTAGTAGGGCCCACCCGTCTCTCTGGGGCCAACGTCCTGACTTTC

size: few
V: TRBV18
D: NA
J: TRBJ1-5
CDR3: CASSRGRDQPQHF
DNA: TGTGCCAGCTCCCGGGGTCGTGATCAGCCCCAGCATTTT

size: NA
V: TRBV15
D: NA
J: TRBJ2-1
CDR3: CATSRGLATAYNEQFF
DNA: TGTGCCACCAGCAGAGGCCTAGCGACGGCCTACAATGAGCAGTTCTTC